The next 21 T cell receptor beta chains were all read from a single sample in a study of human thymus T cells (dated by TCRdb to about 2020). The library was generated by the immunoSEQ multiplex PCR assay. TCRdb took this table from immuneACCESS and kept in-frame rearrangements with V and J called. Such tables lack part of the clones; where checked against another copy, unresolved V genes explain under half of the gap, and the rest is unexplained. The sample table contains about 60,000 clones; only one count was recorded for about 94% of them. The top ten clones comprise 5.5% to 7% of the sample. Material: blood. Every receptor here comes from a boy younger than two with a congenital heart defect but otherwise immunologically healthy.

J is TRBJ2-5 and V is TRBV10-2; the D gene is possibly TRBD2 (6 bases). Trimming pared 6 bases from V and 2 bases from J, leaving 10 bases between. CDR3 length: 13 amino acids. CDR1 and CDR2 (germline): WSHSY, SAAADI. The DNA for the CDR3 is TGCGCCAGCAGACGGGGACTTCAAGAGACCCAGTACTTC. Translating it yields CASRRGLQETQYF.

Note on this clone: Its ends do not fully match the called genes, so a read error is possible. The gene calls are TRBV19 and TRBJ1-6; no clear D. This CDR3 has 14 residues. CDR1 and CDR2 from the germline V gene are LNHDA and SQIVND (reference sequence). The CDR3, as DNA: TGTCCCAGTTCTTGTGGGGTTTATAATTCACCCCTCCACTTT. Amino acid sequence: CPSSCGVYNSPLHF. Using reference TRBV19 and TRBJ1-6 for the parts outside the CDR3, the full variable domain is DGGITQSPKYLFRKEGQNVTLSCEQNLNHDAMYWYRQDPGQGLRLIYYSQIVNDFQKGDIAEGYSVSREKKESFPLTVTSAQKNPTAFYLCPSSCGVYNSPLHFGNGTRLTVT.

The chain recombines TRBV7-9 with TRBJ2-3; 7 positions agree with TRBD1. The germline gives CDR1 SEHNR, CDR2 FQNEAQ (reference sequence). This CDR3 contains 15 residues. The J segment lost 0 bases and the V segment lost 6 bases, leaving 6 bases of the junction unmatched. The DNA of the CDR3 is TGTGCCAGCAGTTCCGGGACAGTAAGCACAGATACGCAGTATTTT. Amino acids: CASSSGTVSTDTQYF.

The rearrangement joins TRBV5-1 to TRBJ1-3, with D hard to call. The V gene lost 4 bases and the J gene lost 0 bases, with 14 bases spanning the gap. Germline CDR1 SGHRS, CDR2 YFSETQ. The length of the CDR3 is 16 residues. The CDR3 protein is CASSVTQRFSGNTIYF. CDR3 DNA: TGCGCCAGCAGCGTAACCCAGAGGTTCTCTGGAAACACCATATATTTT. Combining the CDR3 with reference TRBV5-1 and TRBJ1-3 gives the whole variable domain KAGVTQTPRYLIKTRGQQVTLSCSPISGHRSVSWYQQTPGQGLQFLFEYFSETQRNKGNFPGRFSGRQFSNSRSEMNVSTLELGDSALYLCASSVTQRFSGNTIYFGEGSWLTVV.

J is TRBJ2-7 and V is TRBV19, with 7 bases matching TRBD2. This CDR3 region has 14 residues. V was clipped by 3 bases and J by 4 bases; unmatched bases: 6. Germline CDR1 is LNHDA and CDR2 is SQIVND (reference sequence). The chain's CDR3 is CASSMSPGGYEQYF. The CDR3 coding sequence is TGTGCCAGTAGTATGAGTCCCGGGGGGTACGAGCAGTACTTC.

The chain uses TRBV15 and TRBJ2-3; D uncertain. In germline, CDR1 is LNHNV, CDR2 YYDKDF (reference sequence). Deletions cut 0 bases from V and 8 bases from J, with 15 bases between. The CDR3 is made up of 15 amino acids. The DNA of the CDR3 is TGTGCCACCAGCAGAGATCCCCTGGCTCTAGGTACGCAGTATTTT. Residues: CATSRDPLALGTQYF.

Here the CDR3 reads CASSESYLGQGLQPQHF. The CDR3 DNA sequence: TGTGCCAGCAGTGAATCCTACCTGGGACAGGGGTTGCAGCCCCAGCATTTT. V and J are TRBV6-1 and TRBJ1-5, with 10 bases that match TRBD1. The V segment lost 2 bases and the J segment 7 bases; nucleotides outside the gene matches: 11. The germline V gene encodes CDR1 MNHNS and CDR2 SASEGT. The CDR3 runs 17 residues.

CDR3 loop: CASSQDLAGGAHYEQYF. As DNA, the CDR3 is TGCGCCAGCAGCCAAGATCTAGCGGGGGGGGCCCACTACGAGCAGTACTTC. V and J are TRBV4-3 and TRBJ2-7; 12 bases match TRBD2. V dropped 0 bases and J dropped 3; count of bases not matched to a gene: 6. The CDR3 covers 17 residues. Germline V gene data show CDR1 as LGHNA and CDR2 as YSLEER.

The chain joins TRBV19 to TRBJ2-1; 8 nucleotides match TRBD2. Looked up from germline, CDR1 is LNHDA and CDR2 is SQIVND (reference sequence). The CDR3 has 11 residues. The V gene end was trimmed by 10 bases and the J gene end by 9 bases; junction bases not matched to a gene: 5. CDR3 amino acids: CATGLAGEQFF. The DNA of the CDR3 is TGTGCCACAGGACTAGCCGGTGAGCAGTTCTTC.

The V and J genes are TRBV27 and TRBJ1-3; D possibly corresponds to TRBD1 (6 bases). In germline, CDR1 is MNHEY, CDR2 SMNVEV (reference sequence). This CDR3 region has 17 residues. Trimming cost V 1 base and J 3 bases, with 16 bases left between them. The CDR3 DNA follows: TGTGCCAGCAGTTTATATGGGACATTTACCTTTGGAAACACCATATATTTT. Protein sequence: CASSLYGTFTFGNTIYF.

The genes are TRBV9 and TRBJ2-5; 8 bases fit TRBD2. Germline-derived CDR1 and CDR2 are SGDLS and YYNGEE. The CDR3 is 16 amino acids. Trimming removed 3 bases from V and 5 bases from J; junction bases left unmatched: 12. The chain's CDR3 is CASSGGIGTSVETQYF. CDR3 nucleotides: TGTGCCAGCAGCGGCGGAATCGGGACTAGTGTGGAGACCCAGTACTTC.

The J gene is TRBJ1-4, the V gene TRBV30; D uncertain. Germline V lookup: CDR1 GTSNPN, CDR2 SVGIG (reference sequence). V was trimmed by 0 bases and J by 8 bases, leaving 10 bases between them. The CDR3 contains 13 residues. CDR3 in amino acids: CAWSVGLGEKLFF. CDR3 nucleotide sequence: TGTGCCTGGAGTGTAGGGCTAGGGGAAAAACTGTTTTTT.

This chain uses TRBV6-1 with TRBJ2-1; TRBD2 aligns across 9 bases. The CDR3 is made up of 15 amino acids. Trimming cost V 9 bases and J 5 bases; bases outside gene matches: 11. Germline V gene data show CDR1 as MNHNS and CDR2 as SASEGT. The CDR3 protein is CASNTGTSRNNEQFF. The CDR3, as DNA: TGTGCCAGTAATACCGGGACTAGCAGGAACAATGAGCAGTTCTTC.

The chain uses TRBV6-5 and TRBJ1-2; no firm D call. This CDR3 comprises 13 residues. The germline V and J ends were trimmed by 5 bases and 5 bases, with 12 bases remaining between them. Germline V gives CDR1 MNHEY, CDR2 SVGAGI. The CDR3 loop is CASSQSSGYGYTF. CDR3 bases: TGTGCCAGCAGTCAGTCGTCTGGGTATGGCTACACCTTC.

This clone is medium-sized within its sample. CDR3 protein: CAISGDPGHLNEKLFF. The DNA for the CDR3 is TGTGCCATCAGTGGAGACCCGGGACACCTCAATGAAAAACTGTTTTTT. The rearrangement uses TRBV10-3 and TRBJ1-4; perhaps TRBD1 as D (6 bases). The CDR3 has 16 amino acids. Looked up from germline, CDR1 is ENHRY and CDR2 is SYGVKD. The V and J ends lost 4 bases and 5 bases respectively, with 17 bases between them.

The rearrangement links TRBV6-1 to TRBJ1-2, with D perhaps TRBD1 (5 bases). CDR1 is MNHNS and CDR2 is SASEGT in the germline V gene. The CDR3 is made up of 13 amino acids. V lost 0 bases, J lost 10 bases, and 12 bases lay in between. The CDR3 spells CASSEAASGLYTF. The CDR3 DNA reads TGTGCCAGCAGTGAAGCGGCTTCAGGGCTCTACACCTTC.

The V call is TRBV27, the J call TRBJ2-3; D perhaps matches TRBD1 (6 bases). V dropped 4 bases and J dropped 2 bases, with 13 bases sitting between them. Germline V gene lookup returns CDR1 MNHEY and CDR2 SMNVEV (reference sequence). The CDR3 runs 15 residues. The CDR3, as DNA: TGTGCCAGCAGTTCTCCGGGACATTTCACAGATACGCAGTATTTT. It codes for CASSSPGHFTDTQYF.

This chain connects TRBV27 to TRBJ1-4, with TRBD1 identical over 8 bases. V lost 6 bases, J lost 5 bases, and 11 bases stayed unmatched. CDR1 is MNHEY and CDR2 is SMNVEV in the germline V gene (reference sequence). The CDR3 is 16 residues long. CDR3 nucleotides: TGTGCCAGCAGGTTGAGGGCAGGGGGCTCCAATGAAAAACTGTTTTTT. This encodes CASRLRAGGSNEKLFF.

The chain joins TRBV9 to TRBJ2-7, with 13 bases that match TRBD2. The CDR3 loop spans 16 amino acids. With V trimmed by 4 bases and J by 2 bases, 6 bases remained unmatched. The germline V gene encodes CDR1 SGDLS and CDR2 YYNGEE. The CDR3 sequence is CASSPGTSGAPYEQYF. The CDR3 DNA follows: TGTGCCAGCAGCCCGGGGACTAGCGGGGCCCCCTACGAGCAGTACTTC.

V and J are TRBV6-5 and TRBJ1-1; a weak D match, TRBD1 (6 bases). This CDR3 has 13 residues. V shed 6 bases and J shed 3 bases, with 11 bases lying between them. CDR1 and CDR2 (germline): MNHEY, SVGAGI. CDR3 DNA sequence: TGTGCCAGCAGGAGACAGGCGGACACTGAAGCTTTCTTT. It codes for CASRRQADTEAFF.

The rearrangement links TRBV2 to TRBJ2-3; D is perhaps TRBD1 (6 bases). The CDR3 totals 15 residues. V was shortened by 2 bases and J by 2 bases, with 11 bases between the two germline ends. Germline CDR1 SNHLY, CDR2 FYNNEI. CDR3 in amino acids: CASSEQGLPTDTQYF. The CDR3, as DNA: TGTGCCAGCAGTGAACAGGGGCTCCCCACAGATACGCAGTATTTT.